The TCR beta chain described here comes from a study of blood T cell repertoires in COVID-19. Germline-derived CDR1 and CDR2 are SGHNT and YYREEE (reference sequence). Unmatched junction bases numbered 4, after V lost 4 bases and J lost 5 bases. The CDR3 runs to 15 residues. TCRdb's copy holds only in-frame clones and misses some; the assay was immunoSEQ multiplex PCR. The sample contains roughly 230,000 clones, 65% to 85% of which appear only once. Sequenced input: peripheral blood. The chain combines TRBV5-4 with TRBJ2-5; 14 positions match TRBD2. The receptor was isolated from a man in his forties with active or convalescent COVID-19. Here the CDR3 DNA reads TGTGCCAGCAGCAAGGGACTAGCGGGAGTCGAGACCCAGTACTTC. Its protein is CASSKGLAGVETQYF.